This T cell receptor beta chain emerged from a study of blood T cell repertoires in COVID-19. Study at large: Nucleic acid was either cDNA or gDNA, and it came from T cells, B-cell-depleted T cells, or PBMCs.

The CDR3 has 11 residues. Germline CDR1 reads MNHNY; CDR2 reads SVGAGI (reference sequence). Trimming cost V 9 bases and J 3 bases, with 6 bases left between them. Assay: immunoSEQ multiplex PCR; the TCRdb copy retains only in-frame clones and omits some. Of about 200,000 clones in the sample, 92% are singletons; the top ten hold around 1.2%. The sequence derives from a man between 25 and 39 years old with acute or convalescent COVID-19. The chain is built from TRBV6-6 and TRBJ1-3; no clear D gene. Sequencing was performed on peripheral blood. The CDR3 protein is CASQVGNTIYF. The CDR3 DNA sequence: TGTGCCAGTCAGGTTGGAAACACCATATATTTT.